The sequence of this T cell receptor (beta chain) was determined in a study of T cell responses to AZD1222 COVID-19 vaccine. Data came from immunoSEQ multiplex PCR; TCRdb stores just in-frame clones and leaves some out. The sample records approximately 100,000 clones, around nine tenths being singletons. The clonotype originates from an adult in good health. The input for sequencing was peripheral blood, taken on day 0 of AZD1222 vaccination.

The chain's CDR3 is CASSGYTGELFF. The CDR3 nucleotides read TGCGCCAGCAGCGGATACACCGGGGAGCTGTTTTTT. The V call is TRBV5-1, the J call TRBJ2-2; D gene unclear. Germline CDR1 SGHRS, CDR2 YFSETQ. V was clipped by 4 bases and J by 3 bases, with 4 bases between them. The CDR3 runs to 12 residues. Together with reference TRBV5-1 and TRBJ2-2, the CDR3 gives the full variable domain: KAGVTQTPRYLIKTRGQQVTLSCSPISGHRSVSWYQQTPGQGLQFLFEYFSETQRNKGNFPGRFSGRQFSNSRSEMNVSTLELGDSALYLCASSGYTGELFFGEGSRLTVL.